This entry describes one T cell receptor (beta chain). Per the original methods: Scientists estimated how many nucleated cells there were by amplifying reference gene primers. Here immunoSEQ multiplex PCR was the method, and the copy in TCRdb shows in-frame clones only, minus some. V, J and clone size are those of that table, while D and trimming were read from the DNA. The sample records about 310,000 clones, about 90% being singletons. The sample comes from a study of blood T cell repertoires in COVID-19. Across the whole study: Samples came from the United States, Italy and Spain, spanning acute and convalescent COVID-19. Sample material is recorded as cDNA or gDNA derived from T cells, B-cell-depleted T cells, or PBMCs.

A Seattle source enrolled patients during active infection and followed them longitudinally. The V gene lost 4 bases and the J gene lost 11 bases, with 15 bases spanning the gap. Germline CDR1 reads MNHEY; CDR2 reads SMNVEV (reference sequence). The CDR3 consists of 13 residues. Sequencing was carried out using peripheral blood. The V and J genes are TRBV27 and TRBJ1-5, with D possibly TRBD1 on 5 matching bases. This clonotype was sampled from a woman aged 25 to 39 with COVID-19, enrolled during active disease. CDR3 residues: CASSWGGGAAQHF. CDR3 in DNA: TGTGCCAGCAGTTGGGGCGGGGGAGCGGCCCAGCATTTT.